The rows below give T cell receptor beta chains drawn from one sample of a study of beta chain features in type 1 diabetes. Using immunoSEQ multiplex PCR, the repertoire was profiled, and TCRdb retains in-frame clones only, with some absent. The sample shows about 270,000 clones, 14% of them seen only once. The material sequenced was naive CD4+ T cells from blood. These receptors all come from a young man with type 1 diabetes. Both conserved end residues are part of each CDR3. A D gene is named only where the DNA matches it firmly. Not all rows give a size; the values are once, few, many and, for expanded clones, a class.

j_gene,abundance,v_gene,d_gene,CDR3aa,CDR3nt
TRBJ2-1,.,TRBV9,.,CASSVIGGGHEQFF,TGTGCCAGCAGCGTTATAGGGGGGGGACATGAGCAGTTCTTC
TRBJ2-7,.,TRBV28,TRBD2,CASSSPGLAGGYEQYF,TGTGCCAGCAGTTCCCCCGGACTAGCGGGAGGCTACGAGCAGTACTTC
TRBJ2-1,.,TRBV5-1,.,CASSYPSGNEQFF,TGCGCCAGCAGCTACCCCTCAGGCAATGAGCAGTTCTTC
TRBJ2-7,.,TRBV10-3,.,CAISDRGRTSYEQYF,TGTGCCATCAGTGATAGGGGCCGCACCTCCTACGAGCAGTACTTC
TRBJ2-3,.,TRBV4-1,TRBD1,CASSQEIGTGASTDTQYF,TGCGCCAGCAGCCAAGAAATTGGAACAGGGGCCAGCACAGATACGCAGTATTTT
TRBJ1-1,few,TRBV6-1,.,CASSEPGLTNTEAFF,TGTGCCAGCAGTGAGCCAGGGCTAACGAACACTGAAGCTTTCTTT
TRBJ2-7,.,TRBV7-9,TRBD2,CASSVNGGYEQYF,TGTGCCAGCAGCGTAAACGGGGGGTACGAGCAGTACTTC
TRBJ2-1,.,TRBV7-9,.,CASSLSGLSNEQFF,TGTGCCAGCAGCTTATCCGGGTTGAGCAATGAGCAGTTCTTC
TRBJ2-3,few,TRBV11-1,.,CASSFELGQHHTQYF,TGTGCCAGCAGCTTCGAACTCGGACAGCACCATACGCAGTATTTT
TRBJ2-3,few,TRBV28,TRBD2,CASSLRSGTADTQYF,TGTGCCAGCAGTCTCCGTAGCGGGACGGCAGATACGCAGTATTTT
TRBJ1-1,.,TRBV6-6,.,CASNTGSMNTEAFF,TGTGCCAGCAATACAGGGTCGATGAACACTGAAGCTTTCTTT
TRBJ2-1,few,TRBV7-2,.,CASSSQSPEQFF,TGTGCCAGCAGCTCACAGTCTCCTGAGCAGTTCTTC
TRBJ2-2,few,TRBV18,TRBD1,CASSPGQGRTGELFF,TGTGCCAGCTCACCGGGACAGGGAAGGACCGGGGAGCTGTTTTTT
TRBJ2-2,.,TRBV5-4,TRBD2,CASSPAGGDTGELFF,TGTGCCAGCAGCCCAGCGGGAGGGGACACCGGGGAGCTGTTTTTT
TRBJ2-7,few,TRBV4-3,TRBD2,CASSQEEGSGSLYEQYF,TGCGCCAGCAGCCAAGAAGAAGGTAGCGGGAGTCTCTACGAGCAGTACTTC
TRBJ2-5,few,TRBV5-4,TRBD2,CAGSEAGGRETQYF,TGTGCCGGATCCGAAGCGGGAGGGCGAGAGACCCAGTACTTC
TRBJ2-5,few,TRBV7-9,.,CASSSGSKETQYF,TGTGCCAGCAGCTCCGGGTCAAAAGAGACCCAGTACTTC
TRBJ2-7,few,TRBV5-1,TRBD1,CASSQTGSSSYEQYF,TGCGCCAGCAGCCAGACAGGGTCCTCCTCCTACGAGCAGTACTTC
TRBJ2-3,.,TRBV28,TRBD1,CATRQGARNTQYF,TGTGCCACTCGACAGGGGGCCAGGAATACGCAGTATTTT
TRBJ2-7,once,TRBV6-1,.,CASKVRGEDNYEQYF,TGTGCCAGCAAGGTCCGTGGTGAGGACAACTACGAGCAGTACTTC
TRBJ2-5,.,TRBV7-3,TRBD1,CASSAGGQETQYF,TGTGCCAGCAGCGCAGGGGGCCAAGAGACCCAGTACTTC
TRBJ2-5,few,TRBV29-1,.,CSGGGGRGETQYF,TGCAGCGGGGGAGGGGGGCGTGGGGAGACCCAGTACTTC
TRBJ2-3,.,TRBV9,.,CASSVETSGDTQYF,TGTGCCAGCAGCGTAGAGACTAGTGGGGATACGCAGTATTTT
TRBJ1-5,.,TRBV2,.,CASSETSGNQPQHF,TGTGCCAGCAGTGAAACCTCAGGGAATCAGCCCCAGCATTTT
TRBJ2-7,.,TRBV5-1,TRBD1,CASSDRVAYEQYF,TGCGCCAGCTCGGACAGGGTGGCCTACGAGCAGTACTTC
TRBJ1-3,few,TRBV9,.,CASSVGAGLGNTIYF,TGTGCCAGCAGCGTAGGGGCAGGGTTGGGAAACACCATATATTTT
TRBJ2-7,.,TRBV14,.,CASSQSLHSYEQYF,TGTGCCAGCAGCCAATCCCTCCACAGCTACGAGCAGTACTTC
TRBJ1-2,few,TRBV5-4,.,CASSLAGAKSRSGYTF,TGTGCCAGCAGCTTGGCCGGAGCCAAGTCGAGGAGCGGCTACACCTTC
TRBJ2-7,.,TRBV7-9,TRBD1,CASSFRDRVWYEQYF,TGTGCCAGCAGCTTTCGGGACAGGGTGTGGTACGAGCAGTACTTC
TRBJ1-2,.,TRBV28,.,CASSPPPGGSGYTF,TGTGCCAGCAGCCCTCCACCGGGAGGTTCTGGCTACACCTTC
TRBJ2-1,.,TRBV6-4,.,CASSLLANSYNEQFF,TGTGCCAGCAGTCTTCTAGCGAACTCCTACAATGAGCAGTTCTTC
TRBJ2-1,.,TRBV20-1,TRBD2,CSATSGNEQFF,TGCAGTGCGACTAGCGGCAATGAGCAGTTCTTC
TRBJ2-7,few,TRBV2,TRBD1,CARGDSIYEQYF,TGTGCCAGGGGGGACAGCATTTACGAGCAGTACTTC
TRBJ2-3,.,TRBV10-3,.,CAIRDTGDTDTQYF,TGTGCCATCAGGGATACGGGGGACACAGATACGCAGTATTTT
TRBJ2-5,.,TRBV28,TRBD1,CASSLYRQGAETQYF,TGTGCCAGCAGTTTATACCGACAGGGGGCTGAGACCCAGTACTTC
TRBJ2-5,.,TRBV23-1,TRBD1,CASRNRQGWALFGETQYF,TGCGCCAGCCGAAATCGACAGGGTTGGGCGCTTTTCGGAGAGACCCAGTACTTC
TRBJ1-5,.,TRBV7-8,.,CASSLRRPNQPQHF,TGTGCCAGCAGCTTGCGCCGTCCGAATCAGCCCCAGCATTTT
TRBJ2-3,few,TRBV6-5,.,CASRQGGGRDTQYF,TGTGCCAGCAGGCAGGGCGGAGGGAGAGATACGCAGTATTTT
TRBJ2-5,few,TRBV5-1,.,CASMEGRETQYF,TGCGCCAGCATGGAGGGAAGAGAGACCCAGTACTTC
TRBJ2-4,few,TRBV9,.,CASSPPAPFQDIQYF,TGTGCCAGCAGCCCCCCGGCCCCCTTTCAGGACATTCAGTACTTC
TRBJ2-5,.,TRBV7-3,.,CASSSRREETQYF,TGTGCCAGCAGCTCACGGAGGGAAGAGACCCAGTACTTC
TRBJ1-5,.,TRBV2,.,CASSVGREGNQPQHF,TGTGCCAGCAGTGTGGGCAGGGAGGGCAATCAGCCCCAGCATTTT
TRBJ1-2,few,TRBV28,.,CASGSLPDSAAGGYTF,TGTGCCAGCGGCAGTTTACCCGACAGCGCCGCTGGAGGCTACACCTTC
TRBJ2-7,.,TRBV18,.,CASSPQAARGGEQYF,TGTGCCAGCTCACCACAAGCCGCCAGGGGTGGCGAGCAGTACTTC
TRBJ2-1,.,TRBV6-6,.,CASSYSGSNNEQFF,TGTGCCAGCAGTTACTCCGGGAGCAACAATGAGCAGTTCTTC
TRBJ1-2,.,TRBV28,.,CATQEDTANYGYTF,TGTGCCACCCAAGAAGATACTGCAAACTATGGCTACACCTTC
TRBJ2-5,.,TRBV5-4,.,CASSLGQFQETQYF,TGTGCCAGCAGCTTGGGGCAGTTTCAAGAGACCCAGTACTTC
TRBJ2-1,few,TRBV7-9,.,CASSSRGSGAYNEQFF,TGTGCCAGCAGTTCCCGAGGGTCGGGAGCCTACAATGAGCAGTTCTTC
TRBJ2-5,.,TRBV29-1,.,CSVEDSYQETQYF,TGCAGCGTTGAAGACAGTTACCAAGAGACCCAGTACTTC
TRBJ2-7,few,TRBV29-1,TRBD1,CSGIPTGTYEQYF,TGCAGCGGCATCCCGACAGGGACCTACGAGCAGTACTTC
TRBJ2-1,few,TRBV28,TRBD2,CASSDKTSGRRNEQFF,TGTGCCAGCAGCGACAAGACTAGCGGGAGAAGGAATGAGCAGTTCTTC
TRBJ2-7,.,TRBV6-5,TRBD1,CASSSGQGNYEQYF,TGTGCCAGCAGTTCAGGACAGGGGAACTACGAGCAGTACTTC